These 24 T cell receptor beta chains were sequenced from one sample in a study of identical twins. TCRdb reprocessed the 5' RACE reads with MiXCR, giving one entry per CDR3 protein. The sample shows 200,000 to 300,000 distinct CDR3 sequences, roughly an eighth of them seen only once. In addition, the sample was reused for a study of yellow fever vaccine responses in identical twins.

The sequenced sample consisted of memory (CD45RO+) T cells sorted from blood. The source is a woman in her late teens or twenties in good health.

The chain carries TRBV7-2 and TRBJ2-1, with D possibly matching TRBD2 (6 bases). This CDR3 comprises 15 residues. V was cut by 0 bases and J by 2 bases, with 8 bases left in between. Germline CDR1 is SGHTA and CDR2 is FQGNSA. The CDR3: CASSLAASAYNEQFF. The CDR3 coding sequence is TGTGCCAGCAGCTTAGCGGCTAGCGCCTACAATGAGCAGTTCTTC.

In the case of this clonotype: This clone may be a read error of a much larger clone one base away. This sequence joins TRBV6-5 and TRBJ2-1; a possible D gene is TRBD1 (6 bases). V lost 3 bases and J lost 12, with 24 bases in between. The length of the CDR3 is 16 residues. The germline gives CDR1 MNHEY, CDR2 SVGAGI. In DNA, the CDR3 is TGTGCCAGCAGTTATGGACACGGATACTGGGACACGGGGCAGTTCTTC. Encoded protein: CASSYGHGYWDTGQFF.

This clonotype was observed a handful of times. The chain has TRBV6-5 and TRBJ1-4, with unresolved D. The CDR3 runs 15 residues. V was cut by 0 bases and J by 0 bases, with 5 bases left in between. Germline CDR1 is MNHEY and CDR2 is SVGAGI. The CDR3 DNA follows: TGTGCCAGCAGTTACTCCGGGACAACTAATGAAAAACTGTTTTTT. It translates to CASSYSGTTNEKLFF.

The chain recombines TRBV12-2 with TRBJ2-5; no check of the table's D call, TRBD2, against the DNA was made. TRBV12-2 is designated a pseudogene. This CDR3 comprises 18 residues. The CDR3 protein is CASRLACSGTLPRETQYF. DNA for the CDR3: TGTGCAAGTCGCTTAGCCTGCTCCGGGACTCTGCCTAGGGAGACCCAGTACTTC.

The CDR3 spells CAWSLTGGREQFF. CDR3 DNA sequence: TGTGCCTGGAGTCTTACAGGGGGCCGAGAGCAGTTCTTC. V and J are TRBV30 and TRBJ2-1; TRBD1 agrees at 9 bases. Germline CDR1 reads GTSNPN; CDR2 reads SVGIG (reference sequence). With 2 bases clipped from V and 10 bases from J, the junction kept 6 bases outside the gene matches. The CDR3 covers 13 residues. The complete variable domain, with remaining parts taken from reference TRBV30 and TRBJ2-1, reads SQTIHQWPATLVQPVGSPLSLECTVEGTSNPNLYWYRQAAGRGLQLLFYSVGIGQISSEVPQNLSASRPQDRQFILSSKKLLLSDSGFYLCAWSLTGGREQFFGPGTRLTVL.

This clonotype appeared a few times. The chain employs TRBV5-6 and TRBJ2-3; the match to TRBD2 covers 12 bases. The trim removed 3 bases at V and 7 bases at J, leaving 15 bases unmatched. Germline V gene sequence: CDR1 SGHDT, CDR2 YYEEEE. The CDR3 is 18 residues long. This CDR3 reads CASSSAFTQRTSGNTQYF. The CDR3 region has the DNA TGTGCCAGCAGCTCAGCATTTACCCAACGGACTAGCGGGAATACGCAGTATTTT.

This clonotype showed up many times. The J gene is TRBJ2-1, the V gene TRBV5-1, with TRBD1 identical over 10 bases. Germline loops: CDR1 SGHRS, CDR2 YFSETQ. There are 15 residues in the CDR3. V lost 5 bases, J lost 4 bases, and 6 bases stayed unmatched. This CDR3 is CASRSDRGLYNEQFF. Written as DNA, the CDR3 is TGCGCCAGCAGGTCCGACAGGGGGCTTTACAATGAGCAGTTCTTC.

The chain joins TRBV27 to TRBJ1-5; a possible D gene is TRBD1 (6 bases). Germline V lookup: CDR1 MNHEY, CDR2 SMNVEV (reference sequence). The V gene lost 2 bases and the J gene lost 2 bases, with 16 bases spanning the gap. The CDR3 is 17 amino acids. The CDR3 region has the DNA TGTGCCAGCAGTTTAGTGGGCAGGGGATTTGGCAATCAGCCCCAGCATTTT. Encoded protein: CASSLVGRGFGNQPQHF.

With regard to this clonotype: The junction departs from the called germline gene at one end, perhaps through a read error. The V gene is TRBV12-5, the J gene TRBJ2-3; D is perhaps TRBD2 (6 bases). CDR1 and CDR2 from the germline V gene are LGHNT and FRNRAP. CDR3 length: 15 amino acids. The CDR3 region is CASGREGLRTDTQYF. DNA of the CDR3: TGTGCTAGTGGCAGGGAAGGACTACGCACAGATACGCAGTACTTT.

The table lists this clonotype with a few counts. J is TRBJ1-4 and V is TRBV20-1; 7 bases match TRBD1. The CDR3 length is 14 residues. The germline V gene encodes CDR1 DFQATT and CDR2 SNEGSKA (reference sequence). Losses at the gene ends were 4 bases for V and 2 bases for J; bases not matched to a gene: 4. CDR3 sequence reads: CSAKTGRTNEKLFF. In DNA form, the CDR3 reads TGCAGTGCTAAGACAGGGAGGACTAATGAAAAACTGTTTTTT.

The chain recombines TRBV20-1 with TRBJ2-3; 8 bases are shared with TRBD2. V was clipped by 5 bases and J by 5 bases; unmatched bases: 12. The CDR3 covers 15 residues. Looked up from germline, CDR1 is DFQATT and CDR2 is SNEGSKA (reference sequence). CDR3 sequence (DNA): TGCAGTGCTTTGAACCTACGGGGGGGCCAAGATACGCAGTATTTT. It is translated as CSALNLRGGQDTQYF.

V usage is TRBV11-2 and J usage is TRBJ2-3; 14 bases are shared with TRBD2. The length of the CDR3 is 19 residues. In germline, CDR1 is SGHAT, CDR2 FQNNGV. Trimming at V came to 3 bases and at J to 6 bases, leaving 14 bases not matched to a gene. CDR3 loop: CASSFKGLAGATGRDTQYF. The CDR3 DNA is TGTGCCAGCAGCTTTAAGGGACTAGCGGGAGCCACGGGGCGGGATACGCAGTATTTT.

The sample holds a few counts of this clonotype. V is TRBV7-2 and J is TRBJ2-2; tentative D call: TRBD1 (5 bases). In germline, CDR1 is SGHTA, CDR2 FQGNSA. V was cut by 1 base and J by 7 bases, with 19 bases left in between. The CDR3 extends over 17 amino acids. The DNA of the CDR3 is TGTGCCAGCAGCTTAGTTTTTGGTGTCAGGGCGAGCGGGGAGCTGTTTTTT. This sequence encodes CASSLVFGVRASGELFF.

This sequence joins TRBV7-2 and TRBJ2-1; 10 bases match TRBD2. V shed 4 bases and J 10 bases; nucleotides not matched to a gene: 10. This CDR3 is 15 amino acids long. Germline V gene lookup returns CDR1 SGHTA and CDR2 FQGNSA. CDR3 sequence reads: CASSSVPAGGQEQFF. The CDR3 DNA reads as TGTGCCAGCAGCTCCGTTCCAGCGGGGGGGCAGGAGCAGTTCTTC.

The chain employs TRBV6-2 or TRBV6-3 and TRBJ2-2; D is ambiguous. V lost 4 bases and J 6 bases, leaving 15 bases between the germline ends. CDR3 length: 15 amino acids. Germline CDR1 is MNHEY and CDR2 is SVGEGT. CDR3 sequence reads: CASSFGRNVAGELFF. DNA of the CDR3: TGTGCCAGCAGTTTTGGCCGCAACGTAGCCGGGGAGCTGTTTTTT.

This clonotype was counted a few times. The V gene is TRBV9, the J gene TRBJ2-5; no clear D. This CDR3 is 14 amino acids long. V lost 0 bases to trimming and J lost 2 bases, with 8 bases between them. The germline gives CDR1 SGDLS, CDR2 YYNGEE. DNA for the CDR3: TGTGCCAGCAGCGTAGGTCAGCAACAAGAGACCCAGTACTTC. Translating it yields CASSVGQQQETQYF.

The V call is TRBV28, the J call TRBJ1-6; TRBD1 is a possible D gene (5 bases). Trimming shortened V by 2 bases and J by 8 bases, and 19 bases separated the two germline ends. CDR3 length: 17 amino acids. Germline V gene lookup returns CDR1 MDHEN and CDR2 SYDVKM. CDR3 sequence reads: CASSLNVIRDRHSPLHF. The CDR3 DNA follows: TGTGCCAGCAGTTTAAATGTCATCAGGGATCGGCATTCACCCCTCCACTTT. Based on the CDR3 plus reference TRBV28 and TRBJ1-6, the full variable domain is DVKVTQSSRYLVKRTGEKVFLECVQDMDHENMFWYRQDPGLGLRLIYFSYDVKMKEKGDIPEGYSVSREKKERFSLILESASTNQTSMYLCASSLNVIRDRHSPLHFGNGTRLTVT.

This chain links TRBV3-1 with TRBJ1-5; D not resolved. CDR3 length equals 14 residues. V was clipped by 3 bases and J by 1 base, with 7 bases between them. Germline CDR1 reads LGHDT; CDR2 reads YNNKEL (reference sequence). The CDR3 DNA follows: TGTGCCAGCAGCCAGGCAGGAAGCAATCAGCCCCAGCATTTT. This gives the protein CASSQAGSNQPQHF.

The J gene is TRBJ1-1, the V gene TRBV7-8; 7 bases fit TRBD1. This CDR3 spans 14 amino acids. After removal of 2 bases from V and 4 bases from J, the junction contained 4 bases not matched to a gene. Germline V lookup: CDR1 SGHVS, CDR2 FQNEAQ. CDR3 sequence (DNA): TGTGCCAGCAGCTTACAGACAGGGACCACTGAAGCTTTCTTT. It specifies CASSLQTGTTEAFF.

This chain uses TRBV6-6 with TRBJ2-5; maybe TRBD2 (6 bases). The CDR3 runs 11 residues. Germline lookup yields CDR1 MNHNY and CDR2 SVGAGI (reference sequence). V was clipped by 6 bases and J by 5 bases, with 7 bases between them. The CDR3: CASREGETQYF. DNA for the CDR3: TGTGCCAGCAGGGAGGGGGAGACCCAGTACTTC.

The V call is TRBV30, the J call TRBJ2-3; D is undetermined. The CDR3 has 12 residues. Germline CDR1 GTSNPN, CDR2 SVGIG (reference sequence). Trimming cost V 4 bases and J 3 bases, with 8 bases left between them. This CDR3 reads CAWNSRTDTQYF. As DNA, the CDR3 is TGTGCCTGGAACTCGCGGACAGATACGCAGTATTTT.

There are a few counts of this clonotype. The junction departs from germline at one end; a sequencing error may be responsible. The chain carries TRBV5-1 and TRBJ2-1; 9 bases map to TRBD2. The CDR3 consists of 16 residues. Germline V gene data show CDR1 as SGHRS and CDR2 as YFSETQ. The CDR3 sequence: CASSPRTSDSYKEQFF. CDR3 sequence (DNA): TGCGCCAGCAGCCCCCGGACTAGCGACTCCTACAAGGAGCAGTTCTTC.

This clonotype was detected only a few times. The gene calls are TRBV3-1 and TRBJ2-7, with 9 positions matching TRBD1. V lost 1 base to trimming and J lost 5 bases; unmatched junction nucleotides: 15. This CDR3 region has 18 residues. From germline, CDR1 is LGHDT and CDR2 YNNKEL (reference sequence). The CDR3 sequence is CASSQAGTGFRLDHEQYF. For the CDR3, the DNA is TGTGCCAGCAGCCAAGCGGGGACAGGGTTTCGTCTCGACCACGAGCAGTACTTC.

CDR3 region: CASSQEGPTNEKLFF. The CDR3, as DNA: TGCGCCAGCAGCCAGGAGGGGCCAACTAATGAAAAACTGTTTTTT. The gene calls are TRBV4-1 and TRBJ1-4; a possible D gene is TRBD1 (5 bases). This CDR3 has 15 residues. Germline V gives CDR1 MGHRA, CDR2 YSYEKL. Trimming cost V 3 bases and J 0 bases, with 8 bases left between them.